Below, 8 T cell receptor beta chains from the same sample are listed, as sequenced in a study of neurological immune-mediated disorders (dated 2019 in TCRdb). What the time point label conveys for this sample: longitudinal time-point 2. Libraries came from 5' RACE. TCRdb records Illumina HiSeq 2500 as the sequencer. TCRdb itself trimmed the public reads at Q25 with fastp, ran MiXCR and retained productive beta chains. Each CDR3 protein appears once, grouped with its most common genes and DNA. This sample has some 45,000 distinct CDR3 sequences in its table, and around 13% of those were observed once. The biggest ten clones account for under 5% of the sample. Source material: PBMCs. The receptors were gathered from a male donor with HTLV-1-associated myelopathy (HAM/TSP).

This clonotype has at least ten counts. CDR3 in amino acids: CSAETRPDTQYF. Written as DNA, the CDR3 is TGCAGTGCTGAGACCCGGCCAGATACGCAGTATTTT. The chain employs TRBV20-1 and TRBJ2-3; D gene unclear. V was clipped by 5 bases and J by 4 bases, with 10 bases between them. Germline loops: CDR1 DFQATT, CDR2 SNEGSKA (reference sequence). The CDR3 has 12 residues.

This clonotype turned up a few times. This rearrangement joins TRBV15 to TRBJ1-5; D gene ambiguous. Germline CDR1 LNHNV, CDR2 YYDKDF (reference sequence). CDR3 size: 8 residues. The CDR3 DNA is TGTAGCAATCAGCCCCAGCATTTT. Its translation: CSNQPQHF.

This clonotype has a count of ten or more. CDR3 nucleotides: TGCGCCAGCAGCCAAGTGGTAGGCAGGCTCAATCAGCCCCAGCATTTT. This sequence encodes CASSQVVGRLNQPQHF. V is TRBV4-3 and J is TRBJ1-5; D gene uncertain. CDR3 length: 16 residues. Germline V CDR1 and CDR2: LGHNA, YSLEER. Trimming shortened V by 1 base and J by 3 bases, and 13 bases separated the two germline ends.

This clonotype showed up just a few times. This CDR3 reads CASSPAPLFGEQFF. The CDR3 nucleotides are TGTGCCAGCAGCCCGGCACCTCTATTCGGGGAGCAGTTCTTC. The rearrangement joins TRBV7-9 to TRBJ2-1; D unclear. V was shortened by 5 bases and J by 10 bases, with 18 bases between the two germline ends. The length of the CDR3 is 14 residues. The germline CDR1 and CDR2 sequences are SEHNR and FQNEAQ (reference sequence).

The sample holds many counts of this clonotype. The chain uses TRBV5-1 and TRBJ2-7; D may be TRBD2 (6 bases). V lost 4 bases and J 3 bases, leaving 17 bases between the germline ends. CDR1 and CDR2 (germline): SGHRS, YFSETQ. CDR3 length: 15 amino acids. The CDR3 loop is CASSAAGLAIYEQYF. In DNA form, the CDR3 reads TGCGCCAGCAGCGCCGCGGGACTCGCGATCTACGAGCAGTACTTC.

This clonotype came up many times. The V call is TRBV5-1, the J call TRBJ2-2, with D perhaps matching TRBD1 (6 bases). V shed 0 bases and J shed 4 bases, with 10 bases lying between them. This CDR3 has 15 amino acids. Germline V gives CDR1 SGHRS, CDR2 YFSETQ. CDR3 in amino acids: CASSLVQGSTGELFF. The CDR3 nucleotides are TGCGCCAGCAGCTTGGTACAGGGAAGCACCGGGGAGCTGTTTTTT.

Many counts were recorded for this clonotype. V is TRBV7-2 and J is TRBJ2-3; a weak D match, TRBD1 (6 bases). The germline V gene has CDR1 SGHTA and CDR2 FQGNSA. This CDR3 is built from 14 residues. V lost 1 base and J lost 1, with 6 bases in between. The CDR3 nucleotides are TGTGCCAGCAGCTTAGAGGGGGGCACAGATACGCAGTATTTT. Amino acids: CASSLEGGTDTQYF.

This clonotype appeared many times. The chain uses TRBV20-1 and TRBJ2-7, with D hard to call. This CDR3 comprises 11 residues. V lost 6 bases and J lost 3, with 9 bases in between. Germline V CDR1 and CDR2: DFQATT, SNEGSKA (reference sequence). The CDR3, as DNA: TGCAGTGCCCCCTTCAGCTACGAGCAGTACTTC. Translating it yields CSAPFSYEQYF.